This TCR beta chain was sequenced in a study of long-term antiretroviral therapy in people with HIV. Study-level findings and limits: Before ART, certain clones expanded, and these dominated the repertoire at all time points. Collection of the blood took place between about 2003 and 2017. The ART regimens in use then may have been less effective than current ones. Diversity measured after ART increased yet remained under transplant donor controls.

In regard to this clone: Antigen: not known.

They ran version v3.0 of the immunoSEQ assay at survey level. Researchers set sequencing to target 40,000-50,000 T-cell genomes per sample. Assay used: immunoSEQ multiplex PCR; TCRdb lists only in-frame clones, some missing. The sample consists of more than 25,000 clones, 79% of them appearing once. V was shortened by 0 bases and J by 4 bases, with 5 bases between the two germline ends. The length of the CDR3 is 14 residues. Germline CDR1 is SGHRS and CDR2 is YFSETQ. This chain joins TRBV5-1 and TRBJ1-6; D unclear. The TCR sequence derives from a man aged 30 to 39 with HIV. The material sequenced was unsorted PBMCs, taken 2.1 years after starting antiretroviral therapy. The DNA for the CDR3 is TGCGCCAGCAGCTTGGAAACTTATAATTCACCCCTCCACTTT. Protein: CASSLETYNSPLHF.